What follows are 5 T cell receptor beta chains derived from one specimen sequenced in a study of HIV-infected children after antiretroviral therapy interruption. The treatment is: PENTA 11 planned treatment interruption arm or continuous ART arm. The TCR library was built from RNA with a 3' RACE protocol and unique molecular identifiers. MiXCR, applied by TCRdb to the 3' RACE reads, yields one record per CDR3 protein. The repertoire holds several thousand distinct CDR3 sequences, with about a sixth as singletons. The specimen comprised CD45RO+ CD8+ T cells from PBMCs, pooled from several time points, sampled from a donor given antiretroviral therapy, either interrupted or continuous. Subset given: memory CD8+ CD45RO+ CD45RA- T cells. All receptors come from a pool of human donors with HIV.

By sample fraction, this clonotype is medium-sized. The chain uses TRBV19 and TRBJ2-5; a possible D gene is TRBD2 (6 bases). V dropped 3 bases and J dropped 7 bases, with 15 bases sitting between them. The CDR3 extends over 14 amino acids. The germline gives CDR1 LNHDA, CDR2 SQIVND (reference sequence). CDR3 bases: TGTGCCAGTAGTATCCCGGACCTGGGGGGGACCCAGTACTTC. Residues: CASSIPDLGGTQYF.

This clonotype was observed many times. The chain employs TRBV5-1 and TRBJ2-3, with D possibly matching TRBD1 (5 bases). The CDR3 contains 14 residues. Germline CDR1 SGHRS, CDR2 YFSETQ. The germline V and J ends were trimmed by 0 bases and 3 bases, with 8 bases remaining between them. This chain's CDR3 is CASSLETGTDTQYF. In DNA form, the CDR3 reads TGCGCCAGCAGCTTGGAAACAGGTACAGATACGCAGTATTTT. Variable domain in full (rest from reference TRBV5-1 and TRBJ2-3): KAGVTQTPRYLIKTRGQQVTLSCSPISGHRSVSWYQQTPGQGLQFLFEYFSETQRNKGNFPGRFSGRQFSNSRSEMNVSTLELGDSALYLCASSLETGTDTQYFGPGTRLTVL.

This clonotype came up many times. The genes are TRBV19 and TRBJ2-6; D is possibly TRBD1 (5 bases). Trimming stripped 0 bases from V and 1 base from J, with 19 bases between. The germline CDR1 and CDR2 sequences are LNHDA and SQIVND (reference sequence). The CDR3 loop spans 20 amino acids. As DNA, the CDR3 is TGTGCCAGTAGTATAGATCCTCTGGGCAGGGTAGGGTCTGGGGCCAACGTCCTGACTTTC. The encoded protein is CASSIDPLGRVGSGANVLTF.

In its sample, this clonotype ranks as medium-sized. V gene TRBV5-4 combines with J gene TRBJ2-7, with 9 nucleotides matching TRBD2. The ends lost 4 bases at V and 0 bases at J; junction bases unmatched: 8. The CDR3 runs to 16 residues. CDR1 is SGHNT, CDR2 YYREEE, per germline (reference sequence). DNA for the CDR3: TGTGCCAGCAGCGATGGGCTAGCGGGGATCTCCTACGAGCAGTACTTC. It codes for CASSDGLAGISYEQYF.

This clonotype is medium-sized. CDR3 nucleotides: TGCAGCGCCCAGGGGGCCGCCCGCAGGGCCACTGAAGCTTTCTTT. Protein product: CSAQGAARRATEAFF. The J gene is TRBJ1-1, the V gene TRBV29-1, with TRBD1 identical over 8 bases. The junction had 14 bases not matched to a gene; V was cut back by 7 bases and J by 4 bases. Per the germline V gene, CDR1 is SQVTM and CDR2 is ANQGSEA. The CDR3 loop spans 15 amino acids.